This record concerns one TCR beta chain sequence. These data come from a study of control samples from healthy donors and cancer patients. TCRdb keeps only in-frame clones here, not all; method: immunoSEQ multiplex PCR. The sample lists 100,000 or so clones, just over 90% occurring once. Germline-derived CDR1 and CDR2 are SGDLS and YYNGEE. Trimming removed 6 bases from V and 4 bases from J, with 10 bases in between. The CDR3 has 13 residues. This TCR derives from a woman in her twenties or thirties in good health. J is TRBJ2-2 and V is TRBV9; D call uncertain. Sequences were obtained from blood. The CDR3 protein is CASTTPGTGELFF. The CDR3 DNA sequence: TGTGCCAGCACCACCCCCGGCACCGGGGAGCTGTTTTTT.